This is a list of T cell receptor beta chains from one sample in a study of blood T cells in healthy people across ages. TCRdb fed the 5' RACE reads into MiXCR, producing one record per CDR3 protein. This table has roughly 570,000 distinct CDR3 sequences, about 26% appearing once. Sequenced material: blood. Receptors originate from a woman aged 65 to 85 in good health. Each CDR3 is given without its conserved first and last residue. A D gene is named only where the DNA matches it firmly.

D gene	V gene	CDR3 protein
.	TRBV5-6	ASSRVADTQY
TRBD1	TRBV11-2	ASSLDSGRGLRNGQF
TRBD2	TRBV7-2	TSSSLAGGSKYNEQF
TRBD2	TRBV12-3/TRBV12-4	ASSRRTSGTDTQY
.	TRBV20-1	SARDRGSYGYT
.	TRBV20-1	SATPGGPYGYT
TRBD1	TRBV20-1	SARGSTGEGTQY
.	TRBV6-2/TRBV6-3	ASSSIVGGGTDTQY
TRBD1	TRBV27	ASSLPSGSGGFFEQY
.	TRBV20-1	SARISSAYSYNEQF
.	TRBV19	ASSIPTVYSYNEQF